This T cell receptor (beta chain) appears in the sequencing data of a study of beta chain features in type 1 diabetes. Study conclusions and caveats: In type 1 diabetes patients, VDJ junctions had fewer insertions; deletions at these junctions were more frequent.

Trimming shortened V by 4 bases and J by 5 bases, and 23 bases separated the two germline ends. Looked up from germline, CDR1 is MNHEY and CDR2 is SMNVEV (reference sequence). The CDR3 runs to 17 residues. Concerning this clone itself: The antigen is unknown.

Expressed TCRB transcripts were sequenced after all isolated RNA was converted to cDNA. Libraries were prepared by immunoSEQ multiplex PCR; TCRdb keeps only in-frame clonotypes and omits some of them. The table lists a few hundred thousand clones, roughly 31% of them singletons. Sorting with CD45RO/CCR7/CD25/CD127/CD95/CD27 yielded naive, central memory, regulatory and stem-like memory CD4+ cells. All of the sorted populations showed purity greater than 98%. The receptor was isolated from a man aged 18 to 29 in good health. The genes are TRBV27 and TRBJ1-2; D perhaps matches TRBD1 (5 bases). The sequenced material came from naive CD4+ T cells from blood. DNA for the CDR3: TGTGCCAGCAGTTCACTTCGGGACCCCGGGGCAGCTTATGGCTACACCTTC. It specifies CASSSLRDPGAAYGYTF.